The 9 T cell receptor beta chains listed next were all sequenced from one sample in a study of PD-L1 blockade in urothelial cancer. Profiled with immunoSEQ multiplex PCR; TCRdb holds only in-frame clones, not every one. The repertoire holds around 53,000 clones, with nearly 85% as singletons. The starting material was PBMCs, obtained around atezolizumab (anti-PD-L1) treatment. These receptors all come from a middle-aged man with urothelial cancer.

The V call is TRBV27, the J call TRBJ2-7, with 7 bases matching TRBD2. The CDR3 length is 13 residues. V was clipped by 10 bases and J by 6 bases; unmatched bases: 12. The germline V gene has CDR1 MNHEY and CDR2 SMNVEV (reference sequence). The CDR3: CATQRTGRAEQYF. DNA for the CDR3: TGTGCCACCCAGCGGACGGGGAGGGCCGAGCAGTACTTC.

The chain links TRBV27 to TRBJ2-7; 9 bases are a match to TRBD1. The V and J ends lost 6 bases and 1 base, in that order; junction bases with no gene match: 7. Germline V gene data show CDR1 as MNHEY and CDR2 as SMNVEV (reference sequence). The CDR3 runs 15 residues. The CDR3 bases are TGTGCCAGCAGCCGGGCCGGGACAGGGTCCTACGAGCAGTACTTC. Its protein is CASSRAGTGSYEQYF.

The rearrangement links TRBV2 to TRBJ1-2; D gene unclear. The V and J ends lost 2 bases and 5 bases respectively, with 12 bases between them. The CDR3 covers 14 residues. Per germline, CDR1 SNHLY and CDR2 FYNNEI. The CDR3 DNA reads TGTGCCAGCAGTGAATCCGGGGTGGAGTATGGCTACACCTTC. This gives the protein CASSESGVEYGYTF.

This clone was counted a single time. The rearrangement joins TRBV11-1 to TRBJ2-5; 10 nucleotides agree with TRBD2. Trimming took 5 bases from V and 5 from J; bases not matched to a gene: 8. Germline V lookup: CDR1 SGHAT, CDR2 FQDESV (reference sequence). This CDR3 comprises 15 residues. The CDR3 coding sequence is TGTGCCAGCAGCCCGGATCTAGCGGGAGATGAGACCCAGTACTTC. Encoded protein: CASSPDLAGDETQYF.

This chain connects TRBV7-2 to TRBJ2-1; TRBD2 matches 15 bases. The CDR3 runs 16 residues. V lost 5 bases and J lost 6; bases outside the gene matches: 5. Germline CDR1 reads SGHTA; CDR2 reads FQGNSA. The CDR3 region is CASSPAGLAGGNEQFF. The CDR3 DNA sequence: TGTGCCAGCAGCCCGGCGGGACTAGCGGGGGGCAATGAGCAGTTCTTC.

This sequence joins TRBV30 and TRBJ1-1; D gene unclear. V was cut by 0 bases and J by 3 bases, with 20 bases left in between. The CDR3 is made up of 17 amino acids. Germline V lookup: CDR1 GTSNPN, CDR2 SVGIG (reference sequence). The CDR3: CAWSVPSQWRSDTEAFF. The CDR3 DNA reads TGTGCCTGGAGTGTACCCAGCCAGTGGCGAAGCGACACTGAAGCTTTCTTT.

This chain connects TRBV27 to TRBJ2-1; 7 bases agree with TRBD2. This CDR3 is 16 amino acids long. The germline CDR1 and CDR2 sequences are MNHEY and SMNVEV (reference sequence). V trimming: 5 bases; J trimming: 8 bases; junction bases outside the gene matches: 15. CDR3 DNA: TGTGCCAGCAGTGGTGGACTAGGCCGTCGGGCGGATGAGCAGTTCTTC. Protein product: CASSGGLGRRADEQFF.

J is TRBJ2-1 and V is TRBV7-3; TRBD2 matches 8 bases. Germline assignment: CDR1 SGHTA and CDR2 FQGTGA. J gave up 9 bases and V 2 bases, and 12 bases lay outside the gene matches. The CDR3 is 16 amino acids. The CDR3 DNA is TGTGCCAGCAGCTTATCCTCGGGACTAGTAGGGGTTGAGCAGTTCTTC. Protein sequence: CASSLSSGLVGVEQFF.

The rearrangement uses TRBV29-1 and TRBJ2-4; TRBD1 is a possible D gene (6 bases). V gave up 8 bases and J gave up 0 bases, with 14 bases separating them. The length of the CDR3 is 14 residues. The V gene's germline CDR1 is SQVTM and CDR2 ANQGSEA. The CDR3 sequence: CSPQTGIAKNIQYF. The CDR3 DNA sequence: TGCAGCCCGCAGACAGGAATAGCCAAAAACATTCAGTACTTC.